The T cell receptor beta chain described here comes from a study of blood T cell repertoires in COVID-19. For the study at large: Donors in the United States, Italy and Spain gave samples during acute or convalescent COVID-19. PBMCs, B-cell-depleted T cells, or T cells provided the cDNA or gDNA that made up the material.

CDR1 and CDR2 from the germline V gene are MNHNS and SASEGT. The V segment lost 4 bases and the J segment 4 bases; nucleotides outside the gene matches: 17. The CDR3 runs to 19 residues. Seattle patients were enrolled during active infection and followed longitudinally. Per the original data handling: Using reference gene primer amplification, nucleated cell counts were estimated. Assay: immunoSEQ multiplex PCR; the TCRdb copy retains only in-frame clones and omits some. For V, J and clone size, that table is used; D and trimming come from the DNA. The repertoire has about 210,000 clones, approximately 85% of them found once; the top ten carry roughly 2.2%.

This TCR was sampled from a woman in her seventies with COVID-19, enrolled during active disease. Material for sequencing was peripheral blood. The chain joins TRBV6-1 to TRBJ1-1, with 11 nucleotides matching TRBD1. DNA for the CDR3: TGTGCCAGCAGTGGGTCAAGGACAGGGGGCAATACCCTATCCACTGAAGCTTTCTTT. Protein: CASSGSRTGGNTLSTEAFF.